These 20 T cell receptor beta chains share one sample of origin, sequenced in a study of post-analysis software for immune sequencing data. Findings and caveats of the study: Elevated frequency relative to controls characterized roughly five TRBV segments in patients, TRBV5-6, TRBV5-1 and TRBV20-1 among them.

Their target antigens are unknown. Every TCR beta cDNA library bore unique molecular identifiers. TCRdb used MiXCR to reprocess the PCR reads, holding one entry per CDR3 protein. Here the sample spans about 540,000 distinct CDR3 sequences, 34% being singletons. The specimen sequenced was blood. Receptors originate from a girl under 18 with multiple sclerosis.

The chain couples TRBV5-1 to TRBJ2-3; 9 nucleotides align to TRBD2. This CDR3 comprises 17 residues. Looked up from germline, CDR1 is SGHRS and CDR2 is YFSETQ. Losses at the gene ends were 4 bases for V and 2 bases for J; bases not matched to a gene: 11. CDR3 DNA sequence: TGCGCCAGCAGCCGGTCAAGCGGGGGGCAGCTCACAGATACGCAGTATTTT. As protein: CASSRSSGGQLTDTQYF.

This clonotype was counted a few times. This chain connects TRBV5-5 to TRBJ2-1; 13 bases are shared with TRBD2. CDR3 length: 17 residues. CDR1 and CDR2 (germline): SGHKS, YYEKEE (reference sequence). V was pared by 4 bases and J by 3 bases, with 7 bases of the junction left unmatched. CDR3 residues: CASSTRLAGGFYNEQFF. CDR3 DNA sequence: TGTGCCAGCAGCACCCGACTAGCGGGGGGTTTCTACAATGAGCAGTTCTTC.

The rearrangement joins TRBV7-9 to TRBJ1-2; D remains ambiguous. V was pared by 5 bases and J by 8 bases, with 18 bases between. Germline V gene sequence: CDR1 SEHNR, CDR2 FQNEAQ (reference sequence). The CDR3 runs 14 residues. The CDR3 sequence: CASSDRPAGRGYTF. The DNA for the CDR3 is TGTGCCAGCAGCGATCGGCCGGCCGGCAGGGGCTACACCTTC.

This clonotype was picked up a small number of times. The rearrangement joins TRBV15 to TRBJ1-1, with D possibly TRBD1 on 6 matching bases. V lost 0 bases and J lost 6, with 8 bases in between. From germline, CDR1 is LNHNV and CDR2 YYDKDF (reference sequence). The CDR3 runs 13 residues. CDR3 residues: CATSRDRGAEAFF. CDR3 bases: TGTGCCACCAGCAGAGATAGGGGGGCTGAAGCTTTCTTT.

This clonotype has only a few counts. V gene TRBV12-3 or TRBV12-4 combines with J gene TRBJ2-7; possibly TRBD1 for D (6 bases). Trimming took 5 bases from V and 6 from J, leaving 17 bases between them. The length of the CDR3 is 14 residues. The CDR3 sequence: CASSLLGQGTEQYF. In nucleotides, the CDR3 is TGTGCCAGCAGTCTGTTGGGGCAGGGGACCGAGCAGTACTTC.

The chain joins TRBV6-5 to TRBJ1-1; TRBD1 aligns across 7 bases. Germline-derived CDR1 and CDR2 are MNHEY and SVGAGI. This CDR3 contains 14 residues. With V trimmed by 7 bases and J by 9 bases, 14 bases remained unmatched. The CDR3 nucleotides read TGTGCCAGCACTCGAAGCAGGGGGATAACTAAAGCTTTCTTT. It translates to CASTRSRGITKAFF.

This clonotype has a handful of counts. V usage is TRBV9 and J usage is TRBJ2-7; D call uncertain. The CDR3 is 13 amino acids. Germline-derived CDR1 and CDR2 are SGDLS and YYNGEE. V dropped 4 bases and J dropped 2 bases, with 10 bases sitting between them. The CDR3 is CASSQTPAYEQYF. CDR3 coding DNA: TGTGCCAGCAGCCAAACCCCTGCCTACGAGCAGTACTTC.

In its sample, this clonotype was seen a few times. The rearrangement uses TRBV11-2 and TRBJ2-6; D possibly corresponds to TRBD1 (6 bases). With 3 bases removed from V and 4 bases from J, the gap between germline ends came to 10 bases. Germline assignment: CDR1 SGHAT and CDR2 FQNNGV. CDR3 length: 15 amino acids. This CDR3 reads CASSLGAMGANVLTF. The CDR3 coding sequence is TGTGCCAGCAGCTTGGGGGCAATGGGGGCCAACGTCCTGACTTTC.

This clonotype was counted ten times or more. The rearrangement links TRBV10-3 to TRBJ2-7; the D gene is possibly TRBD1 (7 bases). This CDR3 is 15 amino acids long. V was shortened by 3 bases and J by 5 bases, with 17 bases between the two germline ends. Germline V gives CDR1 ENHRY, CDR2 SYGVKD. The CDR3 nucleotides read TGTGCCATCAGTGACCCAGGGGGGAGTAGCGACGAGCAGTACTTC. It encodes CAISDPGGSSDEQYF.

This clonotype showed up just a few times. The chain is built from TRBV9 and TRBJ2-3; TRBD2 aligns across 10 bases. Germline CDR1 and CDR2: SGDLS and YYNGEE. The CDR3 has 16 residues. Unmatched junction bases numbered 7, after V lost 3 bases and J lost 3 bases. The CDR3 sequence is CASSGRGLAETDTQYF. The CDR3 region has the DNA TGTGCCAGCAGCGGGCGAGGACTAGCGGAGACAGATACGCAGTATTTT. Complete variable domain (other parts from reference TRBV9 and TRBJ2-3): DSGVTQTPKHLITATGQRVTLRCSPRSGDLSVYWYQQSLDQGLQFLIQYYNGEERAKGNILERFSAQQFPDLHSELNLSSLELGDSALYFCASSGRGLAETDTQYFGPGTRLTVL.

Comments on this clonotype: The junction departs from the called germline gene at one end, perhaps through a read error. J is TRBJ2-3 and V is TRBV24-1, with TRBD2 identical over 9 bases. CDR1 and CDR2 from the germline V gene are KGHDR and SFDVKD. This CDR3 has 15 residues. This CDR3 reads CAASDSGGSGDTQYF. CDR3 DNA: TGTGCCGCCAGTGACAGCGGGGGGTCGGGAGATACGCAGTATTTT.

The V and J genes are TRBV20-1 and TRBJ2-5; D not certain. From germline, CDR1 is DFQATT and CDR2 SNEGSKA (reference sequence). There are 11 residues in the CDR3. With 0 bases removed from V and 9 bases from J, the gap between germline ends came to 8 bases. The CDR3 nucleotides read TGCAGTGCTAGAGATCTTGTGGCCCAGTACTTC. Translating gives CSARDLVAQYF.

The V gene is TRBV29-1, the J gene TRBJ1-1; D call uncertain. The germline V gene encodes CDR1 SQVTM and CDR2 ANQGSEA. CDR3 length: 11 amino acids. V was cut by 7 bases and J by 3 bases, with 9 bases left in between. The DNA for the CDR3 is TGCAGCGGCGGCGGGGACACTGAAGCTTTCTTT. Amino acid sequence: CSGGGDTEAFF.

The genes are TRBV6-1 and TRBJ1-5, with TRBD1 as a possible D gene (5 bases). The length of the CDR3 is 12 residues. V lost 3 bases, J lost 9 bases, and 9 bases lay in between. Germline V gives CDR1 MNHNS, CDR2 SASEGT. The CDR3 reads CASSDPGTPQHF. The CDR3 nucleotides read TGTGCCAGCAGTGATCCTGGGACGCCCCAGCATTTT.

J is TRBJ2-3 and V is TRBV7-9; D call uncertain. V was trimmed by 5 bases and J by 0 bases, leaving 6 bases between them. The CDR3 sequence is 13 residues long. The germline CDR1 and CDR2 sequences are SEHNR and FQNEAQ (reference sequence). The CDR3 region has the DNA TGTGCCAGCAGCCCACACAGCACAGATACGCAGTATTTT. This gives the protein CASSPHSTDTQYF.

This clonotype occurred a few times. The chain has TRBV2 and TRBJ2-7; TRBD2 matches at 7 bases. The germline V gene encodes CDR1 SNHLY and CDR2 FYNNEI. Trimming took 8 bases from V and 3 from J; bases not matched to a gene: 1. The CDR3 is 11 residues long. The CDR3 spells CASGGGYEQYF. The DNA for the CDR3 is TGTGCCAGCGGGGGGGGCTACGAGCAGTACTTC.

This clonotype was seen a handful of times. V and J are TRBV20-1 and TRBJ2-5, with TRBD2 as a possible D gene (6 bases). V was trimmed by 4 bases and J by 2 bases, leaving 20 bases between them. There are 16 residues in the CDR3. In germline, CDR1 is DFQATT, CDR2 SNEGSKA (reference sequence). CDR3 nucleotide sequence: TGCAGTGCTAACGGAAATAGCGGAGGGCGACAAGAGACCCAGTACTTC. Protein: CSANGNSGGRQETQYF.

V gene TRBV12-3 or TRBV12-4 combines with J gene TRBJ2-1; D is possibly TRBD2 (6 bases). There are 15 residues in the CDR3. Trimming left V 3 bases short and J 14 bases short, with 23 bases between. In DNA form, the CDR3 reads TGTGCCAGCAGTTTGGGGGAGGTGTTGAGGACCGATGAGTTCTTC. The encoded protein is CASSLGEVLRTDEFF.

The chain links TRBV28 to TRBJ2-4, with 7 nucleotides matching TRBD1. The germline V gene encodes CDR1 MDHEN and CDR2 SYDVKM. Trimming took 3 bases from V and 8 from J; bases not matched to a gene: 7. This CDR3 spans 14 amino acids. The CDR3, as DNA: TGTGCCAGCAGTTTGACAGGGCCCCGGGACATTCAGTACTTC. The encoded protein is CASSLTGPRDIQYF. The complete variable domain, with remaining parts taken from reference TRBV28 and TRBJ2-4, reads DVKVTQSSRYLVKRTGEKVFLECVQDMDHENMFWYRQDPGLGLRLIYFSYDVKMKEKGDIPEGYSVSREKKERFSLILESASTNQTSMYLCASSLTGPRDIQYFGAGTRLSVL.

This clonotype came up a few times. The J gene is TRBJ2-7, the V gene TRBV21-1; TRBD2, the D gene given by the table, was not confirmed from the DNA. TRBV21-1 is given as a pseudogene. This CDR3 contains 16 residues. The CDR3 DNA reads TGTGCCAGCAGCAAATGCAGGCGGAGGGCCTCCTACGAGCAGTACTTC. Translating it yields CASSKCRRRASYEQYF.